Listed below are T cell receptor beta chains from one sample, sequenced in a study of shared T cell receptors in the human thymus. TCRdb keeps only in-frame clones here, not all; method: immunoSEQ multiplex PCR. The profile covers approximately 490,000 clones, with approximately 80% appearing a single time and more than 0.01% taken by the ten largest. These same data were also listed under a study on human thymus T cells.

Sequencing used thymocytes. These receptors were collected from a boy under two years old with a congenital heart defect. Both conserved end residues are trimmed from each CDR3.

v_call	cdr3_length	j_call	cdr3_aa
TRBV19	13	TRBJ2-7	ASSIRTSGVYEQY
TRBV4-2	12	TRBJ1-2	ASSQPYTGVGYT
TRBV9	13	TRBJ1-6	ASSVAAGGHSPLH
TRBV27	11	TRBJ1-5	ASRRQGNQPQH
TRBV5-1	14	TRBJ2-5	ASGDLAGAGQETQY
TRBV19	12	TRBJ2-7	ASQEQGSSYEQY
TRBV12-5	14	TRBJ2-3	ASGLVQAGRADTQY
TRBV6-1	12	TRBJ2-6	ASSSRTGANVLT
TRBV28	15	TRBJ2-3	ASSTQDPRGLADTQY
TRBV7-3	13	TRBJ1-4	ASSPTPRAGEKLF
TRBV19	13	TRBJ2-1	ASSMGGPTYNEQF
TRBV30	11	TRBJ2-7	AWMSGSGYEQY